This is a list of T cell receptor beta chains from one sample in a study of radiotherapy plus CTLA-4 blockade in lung cancer. Sequencing used immunoSEQ multiplex PCR; TCRdb keeps in-frame clones, though not all of them. The sample lists more than 55,000 clones; 70% to 85% were seen once. Sequences were derived from peripheral blood, sampled from a patient treated with radiotherapy plus ipilimumab. The receptor set was obtained from a human donor with non-small cell lung cancer whose response to radiotherapy plus ipilimumab could not be evaluated. CDR3s include the opening cysteine and the closing phenylalanine or tryptophan. D genes are given only for firm matches. The size entry is marked missing in some rows and otherwise reads once, few, many or a size class.

>.|TRBV6-1|.|TRBJ1-1
TGTGCCACACTATCCGGGACATCGAACACTGAAGCTTTCTTT
CATLSGTSNTEAFF
>TRBD1|TRBV4-3|.|TRBJ1-6
TGCGCCAGCAGCCCCGACAGGGGAGACAATTCACCCCTCCACTTT
CASSPDRGDNSPLHF
>.|TRBV6-5|.|TRBJ2-1
TGTGCCAGCAGTCGAAGAGGGTACAATGAGCAGTTCTTC
CASSRRGYNEQFF
>.|TRBV5-4|.|TRBJ1-4
TGTGCCAGCAGCTTGAGTGGGGGGGCTAATGAAAAACTGTTTTTT
CASSLSGGANEKLFF
>TRBD1|TRBV6-5|.|TRBJ2-7
TGTGCCAGCAGTGGACAGGGCACCTACGAGCAGTACTTC
CASSGQGTYEQYF
>TRBD1|TRBV19|.|TRBJ2-1
TGTGCCAGTAGTCCTAGGACAGGGTTGAACAATGAGCAGTTCTTC
CASSPRTGLNNEQFF
>.|TRBV5-1|few|TRBJ2-5
TGCGCCAGCAGCCCAGAGCGGGCCGGGACCCAGTACTTC
CASSPERAGTQYF
>TRBD2|TRBV19|.|TRBJ2-3
TGTGCCAGTAGTCGGGAGGCCCTCGATACGCAGTATTTT
CASSREALDTQYF
>.|TRBV7-9|.|TRBJ2-7
TGTGCCAGCAGCTTAGTAGGGGCCTACGAGCAGTACTTC
CASSLVGAYEQYF
>TRBD1|TRBV6-6|few|TRBJ2-2
TGTGCCAGCAGTTACGGACAGGGGGCCCCCGGGGAGCTGTTTTTT
CASSYGQGAPGELFF
>.|TRBV19|.|TRBJ2-1
TGTGCCAGTAGACTAGCTAACTACAATGAGCAGTTCTTC
CASRLANYNEQFF
>.|TRBV2|.|TRBJ1-5
TGTGCCAGCAGTGGGACAGAACACCAGCCCCAGCATTTT
CASSGTEHQPQHF
>TRBD2|TRBV9|.|TRBJ2-1
TGTGCCAGCAGCGTAGGCGGGAGGGCGGATGAGCAGTTCTTC
CASSVGGRADEQFF
>.|TRBV15|.|TRBJ1-4
TGTGCCACCAGCAGGGCCTCAGGTACTAATGAAAAACTGTTTTTT
CATSRASGTNEKLFF
>TRBD1|TRBV7-2|.|TRBJ2-1
TGTGCCAGCAGCACCGGGACAGGGGGCGAATACAATGAGCAGTTCTTC
CASSTGTGGEYNEQFF
>TRBD1|TRBV27|.|TRBJ1-4
TGTGCCAGCAGTTGGACAGGGCCAACTAATGAAAAACTGTTTTTT
CASSWTGPTNEKLFF
>TRBD2|TRBV19|once|TRBJ2-3
TGTGCCAGTAGTATAGGGGGACTAGGACAGACAGATACGCAGTATTTT
CASSIGGLGQTDTQYF
>.|TRBV5-1|.|TRBJ2-2
TGCGCCAGCAGTTCAGGCCTAAACACCGGGGAGCTGTTTTTT
CASSSGLNTGELFF